The present TCR beta chain was sequenced within a study of cytomegalovirus exposure and HLA in healthy donors. Looking at the study overall: About 85 million unique TCRs from HLA-typed donors were held in an early release of data.

The primer mix had 60 Vbeta and 13 Jbeta primers. Libraries were prepared by immunoSEQ multiplex PCR; TCRdb keeps only in-frame clonotypes and omits some of them. This sample has 150,000 to 200,000 clones, with approximately 78% found just once. Study-wide findings and caveats: Roughly uniform sequencing depth across donors was assumed, possibly incorrectly. Associated with cytomegalovirus, according to the listing, were 150 to 200 TCR beta chains. Reports showed the classifier diagnosing cytomegalovirus status with high specificity and sensitivity.

This CDR3 region has 15 residues. CDR1 and CDR2 (germline): SGHAT, FQNNGV. Trimming removed 5 bases from V and 0 bases from J; junction bases left unmatched: 5. This clone has a single count. Its antigen is undetermined. The sample taken for sequencing was PBMCs. This chain joins TRBV11-2 and TRBJ2-3, with 7 positions matching TRBD2. This receptor was taken from a middle-aged woman in good health and CMV-seronegative. DNA for the CDR3: TGTGCCAGCAGCACCTGGACTAGTAGCACAGATACGCAGTATTTT. Translating it yields CASSTWTSSTDTQYF.